Reported below is one T cell receptor (beta chain). What it binds is not known. There were likely unrecorded immune exposures, though donors were nominally healthy when sampled. Germline loops: CDR1 SGHTA, CDR2 FQGNSA. J was trimmed by 6 bases and V by 5 bases; bases with no gene match: 11. This CDR3 has 16 residues. The sample comes from a study of cytomegalovirus exposure and HLA in healthy donors. Study-wide findings and caveats: Cytomegalovirus-associated status was assigned to 164 TCR beta chains.

Researchers ran the PCR with 60 Vbeta and 13 Jbeta primers. TCRdb keeps only in-frame clones here, not all; method: immunoSEQ multiplex PCR. The sample carries about 160,000 clones, roughly 84% recorded once. The source material was PBMCs. This sequence was found in a boy between 2 and 10 years old in good health and CMV-seronegative. The rearrangement links TRBV7-2 to TRBJ1-4; 8 nucleotides match TRBD1. The chain's CDR3 is CASSPDREGGHEKLFF. The CDR3 coding sequence is TGTGCCAGCAGCCCGGACAGGGAAGGGGGCCATGAAAAACTGTTTTTT. Full variable domain (rest looked up from reference TRBV7-2 and TRBJ1-4): GAGVSQSPSNKVTEKGKDVELRCDPISGHTALYWYRQSLGQGLEFLIYFQGNSAPDKSGLPSDRFSAERTGGSVSTLTIQRTQQEDSAVYLCASSPDREGGHEKLFFGSGTQLSVL.